This T cell receptor beta chain was profiled in a study of blood T cell repertoires in COVID-19. TCRdb's table, derived via immunoSEQ multiplex PCR, lists solely in-frame clones and lacks some. This sample has about 65,000 clones, with roughly four fifths found just once. Germline V lookup: CDR1 LNHDA, CDR2 SQIVND (reference sequence). The CDR3 has 16 residues. V was pared by 3 bases and J by 0 bases, with 4 bases of the junction left unmatched. Only one count was recorded for this clone. This sample also contains other DNA sequences that code for the same CDR3. The receptor was derived from a man aged 50 to 60 with COVID-19, enrolled during active disease. V gene TRBV19 combines with J gene TRBJ2-2; 7 bases line up with TRBD1. The specimen sequenced was peripheral blood. The CDR3 loop is CASSIQGTANTGELFF. The CDR3 DNA reads as TGTGCCAGTAGTATTCAGGGGACAGCGAACACCGGGGAGCTGTTTTTT.